This record covers a single TCR beta chain. The antigen it recognizes is unknown. No base qualities exist here, and no much larger clone lies one base off it. The data were obtained in a study of a mutant IDH1 vaccine in newly diagnosed glioma (dated by TCRdb to about 2021). For the study in its entirety: Vaccination started 4-6 weeks after radiotherapy alone, or was given together with temozolomide cycles in the groups whose treatment included chemotherapy. Of the 25 to 35 treated patients, approximately 62% were male and 37.5% were female, and a mean age of approximately 40 years was recorded. Six visits were used for peripheral blood collection: V03 (baseline), V05, V07, V10, V12 and V13. The week-35 safety follow-up was designated visit V12, and the week-47 end of study was designated visit V13. For exploratory analyses, about two dozen treated patients had longitudinal TCRB deep sequencing done wherever samples were available. Before enrollment, patients had received standard therapy of radiotherapy alone, temozolomide alone, or radiochemotherapy with temozolomide; most received the combination.

Library generation was performed with the immunoSEQ multiplex PCR assay. Following the manufacturer's protocol, the hsTCRB Kit was used to amplify rearranged TCR beta chain sequences. Sequencing of TCRB libraries was carried out on an Illumina MiSeq. On the authors' methods: Demultiplexing, trimming and gene mapping were performed with the kit vendor's proprietary platform. As stored in TCRdb, this immuneACCESS dataset retains in-frame rearrangements with V and J assigned. A fraction of the clones does not appear; measured against another copy, unresolved V genes explain less than half of the discrepancy, and the remainder lacks a known reason. That table furnishes V, J and clone size, whereas the DNA furnished D and trimming. This sample holds around 70,000 clones; approximately 81% were observed only once. Approximately 12% of the sample lies in the top ten. Overall study results and their limits: Selection of PBMC samples for TCRB deep sequencing was based on availability. The authors stated that sample limitations prevented analyses of patient blood samples from being reproduced. Vaccine-induced immune responses across multiple MHC alleles were detected in 93.3% of patients. Pseudoprogression seemed to be unrelated to changes in the top peripheral T cell clonotypes found by TCRB sequencing.

The meaning of the sample's time point label: week 35, safety follow-up. Every vaccine dose consisted of 300 ug of a 20-mer mutant IDH1 peptide in Montanide, administered subcutaneously together with topical imiquimod. Patients received eight vaccinations in weeks 1, 3, 5, 7, 11, 15, 19 and 23, corresponding to visits V03 through V10. All donors had newly diagnosed IDH1-mutant astrocytomas of WHO grade 3 or 4 that showed loss of nuclear ATRX. The samples were drawn from NOA16, a multicentre, single-arm, open-label phase I trial in Germany that tested a mutant IDH1 peptide vaccine in humans for the first time. Genomic DNA for TCRB sequencing was isolated from EDTA blood with the DNeasy Blood and Tissue Kit. Per the germline V gene, SGHRS is the CDR1 and YFSETQ is the CDR2. The CDR3 holds 13 amino acids from the cysteine to the phenylalanine. Solely the CDR3 DNA is kept, with 39 bases framed from the first base. Deletion took 2 bases off V and 2 bases off J, with a span of 7 bases between the germline ends.

The clonotype was recovered from a man between 18 and 29 years old with glioma. The chain is assembled from TRBV5-1 and TRBJ1-2; the D segment cannot be called with confidence. The source material was PBMCs, sampled from a glioma patient whose treatment included an IDH1 peptide vaccine. Read as DNA, the sequence is TGCGCCAGCAGCTTTGCCGGGAACTATGGCTACACCTTC. This translates into CASSFAGNYGYTF.